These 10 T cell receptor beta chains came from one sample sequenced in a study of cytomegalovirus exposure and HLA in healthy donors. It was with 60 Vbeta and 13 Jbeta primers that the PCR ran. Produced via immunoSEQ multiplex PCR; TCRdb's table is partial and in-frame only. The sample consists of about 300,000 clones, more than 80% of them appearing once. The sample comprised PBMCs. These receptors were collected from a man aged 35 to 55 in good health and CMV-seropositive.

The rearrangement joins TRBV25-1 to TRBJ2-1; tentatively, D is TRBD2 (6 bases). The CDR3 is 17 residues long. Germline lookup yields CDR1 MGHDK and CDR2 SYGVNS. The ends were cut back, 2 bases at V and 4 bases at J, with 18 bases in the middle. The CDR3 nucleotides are TGTGCCAGCAGTGAAGAGGATAGGGGACTGATTTACAATGAGCAGTTCTTC. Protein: CASSEEDRGLIYNEQFF.

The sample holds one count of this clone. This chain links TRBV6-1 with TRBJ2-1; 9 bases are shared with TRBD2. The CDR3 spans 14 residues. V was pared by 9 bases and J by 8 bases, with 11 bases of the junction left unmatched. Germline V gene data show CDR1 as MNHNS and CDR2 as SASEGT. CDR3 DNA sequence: TGTGCCAGTTACCTTAGCGGGAGTAGCGATGAGCAGTTCTTC. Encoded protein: CASYLSGSSDEQFF.

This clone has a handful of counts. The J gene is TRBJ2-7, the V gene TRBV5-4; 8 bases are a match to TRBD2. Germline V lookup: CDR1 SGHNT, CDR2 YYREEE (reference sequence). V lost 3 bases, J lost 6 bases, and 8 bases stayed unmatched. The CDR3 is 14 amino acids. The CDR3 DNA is TGTGCCAGCAGCTCCGGGACTAGGAGGCCCGAGCAGTACTTC. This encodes CASSSGTRRPEQYF. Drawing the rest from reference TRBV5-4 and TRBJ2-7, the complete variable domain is ETGVTQSPTHLIKTRGQQVTLRCSSQSGHNTVSWYQQALGQGPQFIFQYYREEENGRGNFPPRFSGLQFPNYSSELNVNALELDDSALYLCASSSGTRRPEQYFGPGTRLTVT.

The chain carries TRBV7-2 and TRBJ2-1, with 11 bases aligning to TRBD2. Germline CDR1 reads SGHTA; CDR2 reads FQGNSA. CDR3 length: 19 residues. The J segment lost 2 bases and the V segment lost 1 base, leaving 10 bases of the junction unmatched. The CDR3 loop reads CASSLGFTSGRGAYNEQFF. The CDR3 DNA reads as TGTGCCAGCAGCTTAGGGTTTACTAGCGGGAGAGGAGCCTACAATGAGCAGTTCTTC. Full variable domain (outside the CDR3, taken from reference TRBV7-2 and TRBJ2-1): GAGVSQSPSNKVTEKGKDVELRCDPISGHTALYWYRQSLGQGLEFLIYFQGNSAPDKSGLPSDRFSAERTGGSVSTLTIQRTQQEDSAVYLCASSLGFTSGRGAYNEQFFGPGTRLTVL.

DNA for the CDR3: TGCGCCAGCCAGAGGACAGAACAAGAGACCCAGTACTTC. Its translation: CASQRTEQETQYF. V and J are TRBV5-1 and TRBJ2-5, with D perhaps matching TRBD1 (6 bases). V shed 7 bases and J shed 2 bases, with 12 bases lying between them. Germline V gene data show CDR1 as SGHRS and CDR2 as YFSETQ. CDR3 length: 13 residues.

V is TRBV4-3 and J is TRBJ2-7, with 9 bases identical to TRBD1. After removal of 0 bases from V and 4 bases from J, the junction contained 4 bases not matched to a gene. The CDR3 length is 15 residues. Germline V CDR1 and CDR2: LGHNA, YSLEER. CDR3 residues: CASSQDQDRGYEQYF. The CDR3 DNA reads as TGCGCCAGCAGCCAAGATCAGGACAGGGGTTACGAGCAGTACTTC.

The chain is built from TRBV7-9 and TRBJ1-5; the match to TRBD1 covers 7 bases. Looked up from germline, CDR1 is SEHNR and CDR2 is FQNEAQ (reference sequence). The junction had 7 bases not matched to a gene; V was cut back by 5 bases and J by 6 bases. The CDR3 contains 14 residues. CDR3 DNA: TGTGCCAGCAGCCGTGGAGGGGGCAGTCAGCCCCAGCATTTT. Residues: CASSRGGGSQPQHF.

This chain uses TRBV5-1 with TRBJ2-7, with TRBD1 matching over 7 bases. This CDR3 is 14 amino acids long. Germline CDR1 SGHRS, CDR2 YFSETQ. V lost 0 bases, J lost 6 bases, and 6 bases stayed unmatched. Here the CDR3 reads CASSLGGQVTEQYF. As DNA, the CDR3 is TGCGCCAGCAGCTTGGGAGGACAGGTAACCGAGCAGTACTTC. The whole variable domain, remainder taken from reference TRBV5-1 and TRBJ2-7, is KAGVTQTPRYLIKTRGQQVTLSCSPISGHRSVSWYQQTPGQGLQFLFEYFSETQRNKGNFPGRFSGRQFSNSRSEMNVSTLELGDSALYLCASSLGGQVTEQYFGPGTRLTVT.

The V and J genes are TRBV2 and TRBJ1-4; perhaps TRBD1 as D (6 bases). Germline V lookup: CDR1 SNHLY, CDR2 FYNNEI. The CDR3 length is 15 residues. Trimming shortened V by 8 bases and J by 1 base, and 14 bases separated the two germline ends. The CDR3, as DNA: TGTGCCAGCGCGCGGGGGGCCTTAACTAATGAAAAACTGTTTTTT. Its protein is CASARGALTNEKLFF.

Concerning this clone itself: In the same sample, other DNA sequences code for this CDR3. The CDR3 spells CASSLGEASRETQYF. The CDR3 nucleotides read TGTGCCAGCAGCTTAGGAGAGGCTAGTCGGGAGACCCAGTACTTC. J is TRBJ2-5 and V is TRBV11-1; D call uncertain. The germline V gene has CDR1 SGHAT and CDR2 FQDESV (reference sequence). The V and J ends lost 1 base and 5 bases respectively, with 14 bases between them. The CDR3 loop spans 15 amino acids.